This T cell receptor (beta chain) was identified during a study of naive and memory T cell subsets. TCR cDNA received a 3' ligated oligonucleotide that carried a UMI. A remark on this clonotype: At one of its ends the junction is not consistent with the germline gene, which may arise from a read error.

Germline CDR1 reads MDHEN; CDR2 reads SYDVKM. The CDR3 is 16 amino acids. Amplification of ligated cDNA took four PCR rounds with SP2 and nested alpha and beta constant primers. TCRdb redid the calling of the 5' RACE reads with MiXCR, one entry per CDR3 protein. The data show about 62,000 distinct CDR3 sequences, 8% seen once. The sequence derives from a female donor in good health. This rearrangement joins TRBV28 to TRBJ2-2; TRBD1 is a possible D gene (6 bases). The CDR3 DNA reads TGTGCCAGCAGTTTACTCACCAGGGGTGTCACCAGGGAGCTGTTTTTT. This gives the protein CASSLLTRGVTRELFF.